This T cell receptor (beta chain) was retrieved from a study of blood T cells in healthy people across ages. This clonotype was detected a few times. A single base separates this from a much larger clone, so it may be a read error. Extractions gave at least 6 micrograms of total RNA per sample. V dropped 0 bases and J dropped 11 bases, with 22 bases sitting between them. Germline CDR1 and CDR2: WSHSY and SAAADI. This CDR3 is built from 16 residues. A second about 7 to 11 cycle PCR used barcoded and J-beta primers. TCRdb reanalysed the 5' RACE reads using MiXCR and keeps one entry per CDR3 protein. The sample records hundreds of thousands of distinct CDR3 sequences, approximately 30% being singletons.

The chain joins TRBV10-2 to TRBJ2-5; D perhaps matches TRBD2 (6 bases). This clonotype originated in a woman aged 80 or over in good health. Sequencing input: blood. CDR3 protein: CASSESRGTGNNEQYF. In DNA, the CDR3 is TGCGCCAGCAGTGAGTCACGCGGGACCGGGAATAATGAGCAGTACTTC.